This TCR beta chain was identified in a study of cytomegalovirus exposure and HLA in healthy donors. General observations from the study: Analyses of presence and absence presupposed an approximately uniform sequencing depth across donors. Sequencing artifact likely explains a cluster of highly shared sequence variants. A later analysis linked a missense DCLRE1C variant to TCR beta V- and J-gene trimming.

Healthy bone marrow donors made up the donors. A word on this clone: The antigen remains undetermined.

Amplification used 60 Vbeta primers and 13 Jbeta primers. Generated by immunoSEQ multiplex PCR, the TCRdb table keeps only in-frame clones and is missing some. The table records 120,000 or so clones, more than 55% of them present only once. The CDR3 has 17 residues. V lost 2 bases to trimming and J lost 4 bases; unmatched junction nucleotides: 12. In germline, CDR1 is SGHRS, CDR2 YFSETQ. The TCR comes from a man aged 18 to 35 in good health and CMV-seronegative. V gene TRBV5-1 combines with J gene TRBJ2-5, with TRBD2 matching over 9 bases. Sequencing input: PBMCs. CDR3 sequence reads: CASSFDLRGGFGETQYF. As DNA, the CDR3 is TGCGCCAGCAGCTTCGACTTGCGGGGGGGTTTCGGAGAGACCCAGTACTTC.